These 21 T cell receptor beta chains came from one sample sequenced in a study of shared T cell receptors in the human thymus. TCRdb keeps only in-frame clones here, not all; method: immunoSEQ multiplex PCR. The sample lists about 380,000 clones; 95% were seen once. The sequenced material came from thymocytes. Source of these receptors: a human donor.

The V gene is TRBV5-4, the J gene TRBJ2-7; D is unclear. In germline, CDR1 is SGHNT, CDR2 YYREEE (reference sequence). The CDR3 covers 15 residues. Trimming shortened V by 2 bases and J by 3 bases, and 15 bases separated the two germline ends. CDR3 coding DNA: TGTGCCAGCAGCTTTAAGGGCCCACCTCTCTACGAGCAGTACTTC. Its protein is CASSFKGPPLYEQYF.

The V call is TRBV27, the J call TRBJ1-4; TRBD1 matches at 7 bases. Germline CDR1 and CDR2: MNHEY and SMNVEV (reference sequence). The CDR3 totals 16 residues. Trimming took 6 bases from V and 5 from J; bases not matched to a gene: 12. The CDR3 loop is CASSRVQGGANEKLFF. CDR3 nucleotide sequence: TGTGCCAGCAGCAGAGTCCAAGGGGGCGCGAATGAAAAACTGTTTTTT.

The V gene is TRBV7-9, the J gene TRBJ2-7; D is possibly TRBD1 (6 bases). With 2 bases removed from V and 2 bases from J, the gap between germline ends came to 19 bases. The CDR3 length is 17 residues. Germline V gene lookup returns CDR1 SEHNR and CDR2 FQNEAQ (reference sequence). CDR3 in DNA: TGTGCCAGCAGCTTAAGGGGATTCCGGGACACAACCTACGAGCAGTACTTC. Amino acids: CASSLRGFRDTTYEQYF.

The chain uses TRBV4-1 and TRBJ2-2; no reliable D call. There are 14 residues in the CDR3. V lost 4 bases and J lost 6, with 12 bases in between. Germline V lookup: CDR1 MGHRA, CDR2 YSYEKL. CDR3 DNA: TGCGCCAGCAGCCTCGAGTTGGGCGCCGGGGAGCTGTTTTTT. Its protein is CASSLELGAGELFF.

CDR3 amino acids: CASRPTGVRSNQPQHF. The CDR3 DNA reads TGTGCCAGCAGACCGACAGGGGTGCGAAGCAATCAGCCCCAGCATTTT. V gene TRBV28 combines with J gene TRBJ1-5; 8 positions agree with TRBD1. The ends lost 6 bases at V and 1 base at J; junction bases unmatched: 8. The CDR3 is made up of 16 amino acids. Germline V lookup: CDR1 MDHEN, CDR2 SYDVKM.

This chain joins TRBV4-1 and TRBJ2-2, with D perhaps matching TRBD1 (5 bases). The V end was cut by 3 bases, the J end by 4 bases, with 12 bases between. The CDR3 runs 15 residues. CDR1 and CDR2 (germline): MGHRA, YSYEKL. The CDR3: CASSQDIRTTGELFF. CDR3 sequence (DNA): TGCGCCAGCAGCCAGGACATTCGGACCACCGGGGAGCTGTTTTTT.

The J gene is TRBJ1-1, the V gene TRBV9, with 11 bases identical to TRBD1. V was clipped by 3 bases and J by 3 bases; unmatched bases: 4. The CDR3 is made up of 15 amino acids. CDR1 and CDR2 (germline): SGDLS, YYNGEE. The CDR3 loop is CASSAPDRGHTEAFF. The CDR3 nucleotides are TGTGCCAGCAGCGCTCCGGACAGGGGGCACACTGAAGCTTTCTTT. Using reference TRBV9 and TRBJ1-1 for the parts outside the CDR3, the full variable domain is DSGVTQTPKHLITATGQRVTLRCSPRSGDLSVYWYQQSLDQGLQFLIQYYNGEERAKGNILERFSAQQFPDLHSELNLSSLELGDSALYFCASSAPDRGHTEAFFGQGTRLTVV.

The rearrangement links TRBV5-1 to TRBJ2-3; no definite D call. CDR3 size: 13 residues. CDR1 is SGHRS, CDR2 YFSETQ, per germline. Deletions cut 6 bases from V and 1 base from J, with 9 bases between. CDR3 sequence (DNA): TGCGCCAGCAATGGGCAGGGCACAGATACGCAGTATTTT. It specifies CASNGQGTDTQYF.

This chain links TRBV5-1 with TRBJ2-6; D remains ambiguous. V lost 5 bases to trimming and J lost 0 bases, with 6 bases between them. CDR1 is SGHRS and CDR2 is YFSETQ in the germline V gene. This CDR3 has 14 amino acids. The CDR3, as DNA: TGCGCCAGCAGGAACCTCTCTGGGGCCAACGTCCTGACTTTC. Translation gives CASRNLSGANVLTF. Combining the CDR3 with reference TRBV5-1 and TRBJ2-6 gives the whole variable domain KAGVTQTPRYLIKTRGQQVTLSCSPISGHRSVSWYQQTPGQGLQFLFEYFSETQRNKGNFPGRFSGRQFSNSRSEMNVSTLELGDSALYLCASRNLSGANVLTFGAGSRLTVL.

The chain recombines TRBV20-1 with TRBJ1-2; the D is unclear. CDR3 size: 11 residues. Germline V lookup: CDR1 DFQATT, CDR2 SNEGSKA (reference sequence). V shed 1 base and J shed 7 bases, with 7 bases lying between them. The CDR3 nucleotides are TGCAGTGCTAGAGGCTGGGCTGGCTACACCTTC. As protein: CSARGWAGYTF.

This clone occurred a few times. The CDR3 region has the DNA TGTGCCAGCAGCCACAGCGGACAGGGGCAAGAGACCCAGTACTTC. It yields the protein CASSHSGQGQETQYF. The chain employs TRBV6-5 and TRBJ2-5; 9 bases align to TRBD1. The CDR3 contains 15 residues. Germline CDR1 reads MNHEY; CDR2 reads SVGAGI. The V segment lost 6 bases and the J segment 2 bases; nucleotides outside the gene matches: 7.

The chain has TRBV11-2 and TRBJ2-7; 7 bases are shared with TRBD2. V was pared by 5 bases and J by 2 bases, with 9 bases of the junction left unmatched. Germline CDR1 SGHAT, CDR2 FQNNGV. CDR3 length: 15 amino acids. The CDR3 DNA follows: TGTGCCAGCAGCCCAACTAGCGCCCCGACCTACGAGCAGTACTTC. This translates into CASSPTSAPTYEQYF.

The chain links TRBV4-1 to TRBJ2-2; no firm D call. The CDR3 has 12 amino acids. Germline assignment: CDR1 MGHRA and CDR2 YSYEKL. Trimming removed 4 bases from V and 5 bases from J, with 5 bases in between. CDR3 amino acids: CASSPGTGELFF. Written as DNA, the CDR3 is TGCGCCAGCAGCCCTGGAACCGGGGAGCTGTTTTTT.

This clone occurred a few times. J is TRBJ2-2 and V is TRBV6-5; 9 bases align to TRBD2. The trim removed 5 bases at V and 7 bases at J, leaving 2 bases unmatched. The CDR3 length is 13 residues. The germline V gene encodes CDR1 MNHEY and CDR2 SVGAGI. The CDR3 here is CASSETSGGELFF. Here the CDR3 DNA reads TGTGCCAGCAGTGAGACTAGCGGCGGGGAGCTGTTTTTT.

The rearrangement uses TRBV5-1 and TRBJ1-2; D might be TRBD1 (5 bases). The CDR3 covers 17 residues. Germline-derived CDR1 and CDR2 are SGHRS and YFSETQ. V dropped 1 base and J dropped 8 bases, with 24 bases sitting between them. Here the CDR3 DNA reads TGCGCCAGCAGCTTGCTGGGGCCGGGACCAAGAGTAAAGGGCTACACCTTC. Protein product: CASSLLGPGPRVKGYTF.

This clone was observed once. CDR3 loop: CSVDSGPQETQYF. The CDR3 DNA is TGCAGCGTTGACAGCGGGCCGCAGGAGACCCAGTACTTC. This rearrangement joins TRBV29-1 to TRBJ2-5, with D perhaps TRBD2 (6 bases). The CDR3 consists of 13 residues. V shed 3 bases and J shed 5 bases, with 13 bases lying between them. Germline V lookup: CDR1 SQVTM, CDR2 ANQGSEA.

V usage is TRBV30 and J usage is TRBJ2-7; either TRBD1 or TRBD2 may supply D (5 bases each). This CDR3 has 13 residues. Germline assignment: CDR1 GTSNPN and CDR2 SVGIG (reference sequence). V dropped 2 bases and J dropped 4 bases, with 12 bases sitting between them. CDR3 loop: CAWSTGALYEQYF. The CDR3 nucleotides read TGTGCCTGGAGTACCGGGGCCCTTTACGAGCAGTACTTC.

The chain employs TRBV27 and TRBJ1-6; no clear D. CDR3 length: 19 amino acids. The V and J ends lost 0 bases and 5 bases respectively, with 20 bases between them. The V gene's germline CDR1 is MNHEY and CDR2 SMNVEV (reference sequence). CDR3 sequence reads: CASSLSRPWPRPNNSPLHF. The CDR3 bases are TGTGCCAGCAGTTTATCTCGGCCCTGGCCGAGGCCTAATAATTCACCCCTCCACTTT.

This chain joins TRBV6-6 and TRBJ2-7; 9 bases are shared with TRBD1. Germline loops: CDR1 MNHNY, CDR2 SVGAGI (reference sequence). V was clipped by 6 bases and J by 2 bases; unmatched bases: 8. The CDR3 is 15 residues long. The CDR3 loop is CASRVSQGAPYEQYF. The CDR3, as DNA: TGTGCCAGCAGAGTCTCACAGGGGGCACCCTACGAGCAGTACTTC.

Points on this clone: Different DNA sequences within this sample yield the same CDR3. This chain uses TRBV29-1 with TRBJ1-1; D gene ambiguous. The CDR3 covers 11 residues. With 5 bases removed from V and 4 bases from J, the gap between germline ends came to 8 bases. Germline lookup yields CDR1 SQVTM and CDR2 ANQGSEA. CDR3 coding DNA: TGCAGCGTTCTAGGCGGCACTGAAGCTTTCTTT. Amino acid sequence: CSVLGGTEAFF.

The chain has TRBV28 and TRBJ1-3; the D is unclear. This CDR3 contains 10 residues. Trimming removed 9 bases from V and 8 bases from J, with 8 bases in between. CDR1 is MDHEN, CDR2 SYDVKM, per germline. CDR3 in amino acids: CARGGYTIYF. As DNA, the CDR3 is TGTGCCAGGGGAGGATACACCATATATTTT.